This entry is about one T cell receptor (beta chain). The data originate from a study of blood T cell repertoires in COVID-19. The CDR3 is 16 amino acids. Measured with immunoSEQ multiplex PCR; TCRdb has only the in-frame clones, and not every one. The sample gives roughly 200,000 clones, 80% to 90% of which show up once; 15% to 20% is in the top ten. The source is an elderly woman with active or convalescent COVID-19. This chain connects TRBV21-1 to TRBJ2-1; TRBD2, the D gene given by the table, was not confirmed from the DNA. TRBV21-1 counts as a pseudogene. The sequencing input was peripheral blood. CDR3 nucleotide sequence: TGTGCCAGCAGCCACGTTGGGACTAGCGGGGGAAGGACGCAGTTCTTC. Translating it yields CASSHVGTSGGRTQFF.